The 5 T cell receptor beta chains below were found in one sample sequenced in a study of control samples from healthy donors and cancer patients. Measured with immunoSEQ multiplex PCR; TCRdb has only the in-frame clones, and not every one. This sample yields more than 70,000 clones, of which 91% are seen a single time; 0.92% belongs to the top ten. The source material was blood. The source of these receptors is a woman aged 25 to 39 in good health.

The chain recombines TRBV9 with TRBJ2-7; a weak D match, TRBD1 (5 bases). V was shortened by 4 bases and J by 2 bases, with 13 bases between the two germline ends. Per the germline V gene, CDR1 is SGDLS and CDR2 is YYNGEE. The CDR3 spans 14 residues. The DNA for the CDR3 is TGTGCCAGCAGCACTCGCTCAGGGCCCTACGAGCAGTACTTC. Translated, it gives CASSTRSGPYEQYF.

V gene TRBV5-1 combines with J gene TRBJ2-1; TRBD2 agrees at 8 bases. The CDR3 totals 18 residues. Unmatched junction bases numbered 10, after V lost 2 bases and J lost 0 bases. Germline loops: CDR1 SGHRS, CDR2 YFSETQ. The DNA of the CDR3 is TGCGCCAGCAGCTTTCTATCTAGCGGGTTCGGCTCCTACAATGAGCAGTTCTTC. This sequence encodes CASSFLSSGFGSYNEQFF.

The chain recombines TRBV7-2 with TRBJ2-3, with 8 bases identical to TRBD2. This CDR3 comprises 16 residues. The germline CDR1 and CDR2 sequences are SGHTA and FQGNSA. After removal of 3 bases from V and 2 bases from J, the junction contained 7 bases not matched to a gene. CDR3 nucleotide sequence: TGTGCCAGCAGCTTGACTAGCGCACTCTTCACAGATACGCAGTATTTT. Protein sequence: CASSLTSALFTDTQYF.

The chain has TRBV7-9 and TRBJ2-3; D is unresolved. The CDR3 has 13 residues. Germline V gives CDR1 SEHNR, CDR2 FQNEAQ (reference sequence). Trimming removed 3 bases from V and 4 bases from J, with 8 bases in between. Here the CDR3 DNA reads TGTGCCAGCAGCTTCGCGGCGGCAGATACGCAGTATTTT. Amino acids: CASSFAAADTQYF.

The count of this clone is one. The rearrangement uses TRBV29-1 and TRBJ2-4, with no clear D. Germline V CDR1 and CDR2: SQVTM, ANQGSEA. Between the trimmed V and J ends, which lost 7 bases and 2 bases, there was a span of 15 bases. The CDR3 is 14 residues long. DNA of the CDR3: TGCAGCGCGATTAACCACGGAACCAAAAACATTCAGTACTTC. As protein: CSAINHGTKNIQYF.